This entry concerns a single T cell receptor (beta chain). The data derive from a study of shared clonotypes between healthy human individuals. This CDR3 has 18 amino acids. The J segment lost 0 bases and the V segment lost 4 bases, leaving 12 bases of the junction unmatched. The germline gives CDR1 SGHAT, CDR2 FQNNGV. TCRdb's table, derived via immunoSEQ multiplex PCR, lists solely in-frame clones and lacks some. The sample carries about 980,000 clones, 60% to 85% recorded once. This TCR was recovered from a man younger than 30 in good health. This rearrangement joins TRBV11-2 to TRBJ2-3; TRBD1 aligns across 8 bases. The sequenced sample was memory CD4+ T cells sorted from blood. Subset: CD45RA-negative fraction. The CDR3 protein is CASSSGQVLSSSTDTQYF. In DNA, the CDR3 is TGTGCCAGCAGCTCGGGACAGGTCCTTTCTTCTAGCACAGATACGCAGTATTTT. The whole variable domain, remainder taken from reference TRBV11-2 and TRBJ2-3, is EAGVAQSPRYKIIEKRQSVAFWCNPISGHATLYWYQQILGQGPKLLIQFQNNGVVDDSQLPKDRFSAERLKGVDSTLKIQPAKLEDSAVYLCASSSGQVLSSSTDTQYFGPGTRLTVL.